This is a list of T cell receptor beta chains from one sample in a study of CD8+CD57+ T cells in acquired aplastic anemia. TCRdb fed the reads into MiXCR, producing one record per CDR3 protein. Of about 160,000 distinct CDR3 sequences in the sample, roughly 50% are singletons; the top ten hold 2.5% to 3.5%. Sequenced input: sorted CD4+, CD8+, or CD8+CD57+ T cells (not recorded which) from PBMCs. All receptors derive from a human donor with aplastic anemia. The CDR3 runs from the conserved cysteine through the conserved F or W. Fields, in order: V gene, D gene, clone size, J gene, CDR3 protein, CDR3 DNA. D genes are given only for firm matches. Clone size is stated in some rows and not others, as once, few, many or a class when expanded.

V gene: TRBV19; D gene: TRBD2; clone size: -; J gene: TRBJ2-7; CDR3 protein: CASSIVAGGSYEQYF; CDR3 DNA: TGTGCCAGTAGTATCGTAGCGGGAGGTTCCTACGAGCAGTACTTC
V gene: TRBV19; D gene: TRBD1; clone size: many; J gene: TRBJ2-1; CDR3 protein: CASSRVGRQGTDNEQFF; CDR3 DNA: TGTGCCAGTAGCAGAGTGGGGCGACAGGGGACGGACAATGAGCAGTTCTTC
V gene: TRBV29-1; D gene: TRBD1; clone size: many; J gene: TRBJ1-2; CDR3 protein: CSVVRDPTGNGYTF; CDR3 DNA: TGCAGCGTTGTGAGGGACCCGACAGGGAATGGCTACACCTTC
V gene: TRBV7-2; D gene: TRBD1; clone size: many; J gene: TRBJ1-2; CDR3 protein: CASSPDRRGYTF; CDR3 DNA: TGTGCCAGCAGCCCGGACAGGAGGGGCTACACCTTC
V gene: TRBV24-1; D gene: -; clone size: -; J gene: TRBJ1-5; CDR3 protein: CATPDQRTVSNQPQHF; CDR3 DNA: TGTGCCACCCCCGACCAGCGGACGGTAAGCAATCAGCCCCAGCATTTT
V gene: TRBV14; D gene: -; clone size: -; J gene: TRBJ2-7; CDR3 protein: CASSQGGAYEQYF; CDR3 DNA: TGTGCCAGCAGCCAAGGGGGGGCCTACGAGCAGTACTTC
V gene: TRBV3-1; D gene: TRBD1; clone size: -; J gene: TRBJ2-7; CDR3 protein: CASNQGTGNHYEQYF; CDR3 DNA: TGTGCCAGCAACCAAGGGACAGGGAACCACTACGAGCAGTACTTC
V gene: TRBV2; D gene: -; clone size: -; J gene: TRBJ2-2; CDR3 protein: CASMYGRNTGELFF; CDR3 DNA: TGTGCCAGCATGTATGGCAGGAACACCGGGGAGCTGTTTTTT
V gene: TRBV3-1; D gene: TRBD1; clone size: few; J gene: TRBJ1-1; CDR3 protein: CASSQVGGGYTEAFF; CDR3 DNA: TGTGCCAGCAGCCAAGTAGGAGGGGGCTACACTGAAGCTTTCTTT
V gene: TRBV12-3/TRBV12-4; D gene: -; clone size: -; J gene: TRBJ2-5; CDR3 protein: CASSVAAGARETQYF; CDR3 DNA: TGTGCCAGCAGCGTAGCGGCAGGGGCCCGGGAGACCCAGTACTTC
V gene: TRBV12-5; D gene: -; clone size: many; J gene: TRBJ1-6; CDR3 protein: CASSDVGSPLHF; CDR3 DNA: TGTGCTAGTTCGGACGTGGGATCACCCCTCCACTTT